This T cell receptor beta chain is drawn from a study of T cell responses to AZD1222 COVID-19 vaccine. The CDR3 runs 13 residues. The germline gives CDR1 LGHDT, CDR2 YNNKEL (reference sequence). Between the trimmed V and J ends, which lost 1 base and 4 bases, there was a span of 7 bases. Sequenced by immunoSEQ multiplex PCR; TCRdb stores in-frame clones only, minus some. The profile shows around 95,000 clones, more than 75% of them singletons. The source material was peripheral blood, sampled on day 0 of AZD1222 vaccination. The chain links TRBV3-1 (or the pseudogene TRBV3-2) to TRBJ1-2; D is possibly TRBD1 (5 bases). The clonotype was recovered from an adult in good health. The CDR3 here is CASSQGTFYGYTF. The CDR3 nucleotides are TGTGCCAGCAGCCAAGGGACATTCTATGGCTACACCTTC.